This TCR beta chain was identified during a study of blood T cell repertoires in COVID-19. Study summary: The origin of the acute and convalescent COVID-19 samples was the United States, Italy and Spain. T cells, B-cell-depleted T cells, or PBMCs supplied cDNA or gDNA.

Original processing notes: Amplification with reference gene primers provided the estimates of nucleated cell counts. TCRdb's copy holds only in-frame clones and misses some; the assay was immunoSEQ multiplex PCR. The DNA gave D and trimming, while V, J and clone size come from that table. The repertoire consists of 200,000 to 250,000 clones, with around 83% occurring once and the leading ten covering around 7%. V was clipped by 2 bases and J by 11 bases, with 12 bases between them. CDR3 length: 12 residues. Germline V CDR1 and CDR2: KGHSH, LQKENI. Sequences were obtained from peripheral blood. The source is a woman aged 45 to 65 with acute or convalescent COVID-19. The chain joins TRBV18 to TRBJ1-1; D uncertain. The CDR3 loop is CASSPEEAVAFF. Here the CDR3 DNA reads TGTGCCAGCTCACCAGAAGAGGCGGTTGCTTTCTTT.